This TCR beta chain was captured in a study of T cells in Graves' hyperthyroidism and ophthalmopathy. Stability of Graves' hyperthyroidism was defined as absent ophthalmopathy progression within 18 months. The source material, RNA transcripts, was used to amplify TCR beta CDR3 regions. An initial round of RT-PCR targeting the TCR CDR3 relied on the HTBI primer set. One entry per CDR3 protein results from TCRdb running MiXCR on the multiplex PCR reads. The sample lists around 350,000 distinct CDR3 sequences, less than 15% occurring once. This clonotype was recorded at least ten times. The CDR3 has 12 residues. The J segment lost 2 bases and the V segment lost 4 bases, leaving 0 bases of the junction unmatched. Germline CDR1 reads GTSNPN; CDR2 reads SVGIG (reference sequence).

Material for sequencing was blood. This receptor was identified in a young woman with Graves' hyperthyroidism. This rearrangement joins TRBV30 to TRBJ2-7; 9 nucleotides line up with TRBD2. The chain's CDR3 is CAWTSGTYEQYF. The DNA for the CDR3 is TGTGCCTGGACTAGCGGGACCTACGAGCAGTACTTC. The full variable domain, with the rest looked up from reference TRBV30 and TRBJ2-7, is SQTIHQWPATLVQPVGSPLSLECTVEGTSNPNLYWYRQAAGRGLQLLFYSVGIGQISSEVPQNLSASRPQDRQFILSSKKLLLSDSGFYLCAWTSGTYEQYFGPGTRLTVT.